Listed below are T cell receptor beta chains from one sample, sequenced in a study of T-cell memory formation after mild COVID-19. TCRdb processed the 5' RACE reads anew with MiXCR; each CDR3 protein has one entry. This table has around 300,000 distinct CDR3 sequences, around 15% appearing once. The sample taken for sequencing was PBMCs or a T cell subset sorted from them (not recorded which). The receptors come from a man in his late teens or twenties who had mild COVID-19 (a few samples of this study predate the infection). Cell type and time point are not known. The CDR3 runs from the conserved cysteine through the conserved F or W. The D gene is left open where the match is weak. Only some rows state a clone size, as once, few, many or a class for expanded clones.

j_gene | d_gene | v_gene | abundance | CDR3aa | CDR3nt
TRBJ2-1 | NA | TRBV7-8 | NA | CASSRGRGNYNEQFF | TGTGCCAGCAGCCGAGGAAGGGGTAACTACAATGAGCAGTTCTTC
TRBJ1-2 | NA | TRBV20-1 | NA | CSATSDDGYTF | TGCAGTGCCACATCGGACGATGGCTACACCTTC
TRBJ2-4 | TRBD1 | TRBV4-2 | NA | CASSQAGQGNIQYF | TGTGCCAGCAGCCAAGCGGGACAGGGAAACATTCAGTACTTC
TRBJ1-2 | TRBD1 | TRBV12-3/TRBV12-4 | NA | CASSLGQGMAYGYTF | TGTGCCAGCAGCCTGGGACAGGGAATGGCTTATGGCTACACCTTC
TRBJ2-1 | NA | TRBV5-1 | NA | CASTTTRGAIPLGNEQFF | TGCGCCAGCACCACCACTAGGGGGGCCATCCCGCTTGGGAATGAGCAGTTCTTC
TRBJ1-4 | NA | TRBV5-1 | many | CASGLGGSTNEKLFF | TGCGCCAGCGGACTGGGGGGCTCAACTAATGAAAAACTGTTTTTT
TRBJ2-3 | NA | TRBV5-1 | many | CASSLAGESTDTQYF | TGCGCCAGCAGCTTGGCAGGCGAGTCGACAGATACGCAGTATTTT
TRBJ2-3 | TRBD1 | TRBV7-2 | many | CASSFDRARDTQYF | TGTGCCAGCAGCTTCGACAGGGCTCGCGATACGCAGTATTTT
TRBJ2-1 | TRBD2 | TRBV5-4 | NA | CASSWAGGKWDEQFF | TGTGCCAGCAGCTGGGCCGGGGGGAAGTGGGATGAGCAGTTCTTC
TRBJ1-5 | NA | TRBV12-3/TRBV12-4 | NA | CASTRREGGYQPQHF | TGTGCCAGCACCCGGCGGGAGGGGGGCTATCAGCCCCAGCATTTT
TRBJ1-2 | NA | TRBV12-3/TRBV12-4 | NA | CASPPRVSHGYTF | TGTGCCAGCCCCCCTAGAGTGAGCCATGGCTACACCTTC
TRBJ2-4 | TRBD2 | TRBV5-6 | few | CASSDTSGGAVNIQYF | TGTGCCAGCAGCGATACTAGCGGGGGGGCGGTAAACATTCAGTACTTC
TRBJ1-2 | TRBD1 | TRBV5-5 | NA | CASSSSRGSGYTF | TGTGCCAGCAGCTCTTCCAGGGGGTCTGGCTACACCTTC
TRBJ1-3 | NA | TRBV7-9 | NA | CASSPRQISSSGNTIYF | TGTGCCAGCAGCCCTAGACAGATATCAAGCTCTGGAAACACCATATATTTT
TRBJ2-3 | NA | TRBV2 | NA | CASCGGTTGIRTQYF | TGTGCCAGCTGCGGCGGGACTACAGGGATTCGGACGCAGTATTTT
TRBJ2-1 | NA | TRBV12-3/TRBV12-4 | NA | CASSTGTVGHEQFF | TGTGCCAGCAGCACCGGGACCGTCGGCCATGAGCAGTTCTTC
TRBJ2-1 | TRBD2 | TRBV7-3 | few | CASSLRTSGQFF | TGTGCCAGCAGCCTCAGGACTAGCGGGCAGTTCTTC
TRBJ1-1 | NA | TRBV6-5 | few | CASSATQGDTEAFF | TGTGCCAGCAGTGCGACTCAAGGGGACACTGAAGCTTTCTTT
TRBJ2-3 | TRBD2 | TRBV6-5 | NA | CASSYSISSGRVDTQYF | TGTGCCAGCAGTTACTCGATATCTAGCGGGCGGGTAGATACGCAGTATTTT
TRBJ1-2 | TRBD1 | TRBV5-1 | NA | CASSAPGQGFNYGYTF | TGCGCCAGCAGCGCCCCGGGACAGGGGTTTAACTATGGCTACACCTTC
TRBJ2-5 | TRBD2 | TRBV10-3 | few | CAATSTAGEETQYF | TGTGCCGCGACGTCGACAGCGGGGGAGGAGACCCAGTACTTC
TRBJ1-6 | NA | TRBV6-6 | few | CASSYLGSRGSPLHF | TGTGCCAGCAGTTACCTGGGGTCCCGGGGTTCACCCCTCCACTTT
TRBJ2-7 | NA | TRBV4-3 | once | CASSQDSGGLYEQYF | TGCGCCAGCAGCCAAGATTCAGGGGGGCTCTACGAGCAGTACTTC
TRBJ2-7 | NA | TRBV7-6 | few | CASSLVAGEERAAYEQYF | TGTGCCAGCAGCTTAGTGGCCGGCGAGGAGCGGGCCGCCTACGAGCAGTACTTC
TRBJ2-3 | NA | TRBV7-2 | few | CASSLDVGTDTQYF | TGTGCCAGCAGCCTCGACGTTGGCACAGATACGCAGTATTTT
TRBJ2-1 | NA | TRBV7-9 | few | CASTLFVGEQFF | TGTGCCAGCACCCTTTTTGTGGGTGAGCAGTTCTTC
TRBJ2-3 | TRBD2 | TRBV10-3 | NA | CAISERGGDTDTQYF | TGTGCCATCAGTGAGAGGGGAGGGGACACAGATACGCAGTATTTT
TRBJ2-2 | NA | TRBV9 | NA | CASSVEWAPNTGELFF | TGTGCCAGCAGCGTAGAGTGGGCCCCAAACACCGGGGAGCTGTTTTTT
TRBJ2-1 | TRBD2 | TRBV9 | NA | CASSVGVRGGGNEQFF | TGTGCCAGCAGCGTAGGAGTGCGGGGGGGCGGCAATGAGCAGTTCTTC
TRBJ1-1 | NA | TRBV4-1 | NA | CASSQESRENTEAFF | TGCGCCAGCAGCCAAGAGAGTCGGGAGAACACTGAAGCTTTCTTT
TRBJ1-3 | NA | TRBV9 | few | CASTPGGMSFGNTTYF | TGTGCCAGCACTCCTGGGGGGATGTCGTTTGGAAACACCACATATTTT
TRBJ1-6 | NA | TRBV7-6 | few | CASSKGRGGYNSPLHF | TGTGCCAGCAGCAAGGGGAGGGGCGGCTATAATTCACCCCTCCACTTT
TRBJ2-3 | NA | TRBV6-5 | few | CASSYSSVTDTQYF | TGTGCCAGCAGTTACTCTTCGGTCACAGATACGCAGTATTTT
TRBJ2-5 | TRBD1 | TRBV5-4 | NA | CASSSPPGQISETQYF | TGTGCCAGCAGCTCACCTCCGGGACAGATAAGTGAGACCCAGTACTTC
TRBJ1-5 | NA | TRBV3-1 | few | CASSLWGRGQPQHF | TGTGCCAGCAGCCTTTGGGGTCGCGGTCAGCCCCAGCATTTT
TRBJ2-7 | TRBD2 | TRBV6-5 | NA | CASSPQSGEYEQYF | TGTGCCAGCAGTCCCCAAAGCGGGGAGTACGAGCAGTACTTC
TRBJ2-6 | NA | TRBV28 | NA | CASRETHGGANVLTF | TGTGCCAGCAGGGAAACACACGGTGGGGCCAACGTCCTGACTTTC
TRBJ2-2 | NA | TRBV12-3/TRBV12-4 | many | CASSTGNTGELFF | TGTGCCAGCAGTACAGGGAACACCGGGGAGCTGTTTTTT
TRBJ1-5 | NA | TRBV5-1 | many | CASSTSGTTGQPQHF | TGCGCCAGCAGCACCTCCGGGACAACGGGTCAGCCCCAGCATTTT
TRBJ2-2 | NA | TRBV9 | NA | CASSVGGQWNTGELFF | TGTGCCAGCAGCGTAGGGGGGCAGTGGAACACCGGGGAGCTGTTTTTT
TRBJ1-6 | NA | TRBV4-3 | NA | CASSQGTGTEPFPLHF | TGCGCCAGCAGCCAAGGGACCGGGACGGAACCTTTTCCCCTCCACTTT
TRBJ2-7 | TRBD1 | TRBV6-6 | many | CASSPDREQYF | TGTGCCAGCAGTCCGGACAGGGAGCAGTACTTC
TRBJ1-3 | NA | TRBV7-9 | few | CASSPPNSGNTIYF | TGTGCCAGCAGCCCGCCGAACTCTGGAAACACCATATATTTT
TRBJ2-1 | NA | TRBV20-1 | few | CSARDTGNEQFF | TGCAGTGCAAGGGACACAGGGAATGAGCAGTTCTTC
TRBJ2-1 | NA | TRBV4-1 | few | CASSLLRLNEQFF | TGCGCCAGCAGCCTTTTGAGGTTGAATGAGCAGTTCTTC
TRBJ2-4 | TRBD1 | TRBV10-3 | few | CAISTGTGDVIQYF | TGTGCCATCAGTACCGGGACAGGGGATGTAATTCAGTACTTC
TRBJ2-3 | TRBD2 | TRBV7-2 | few | CASSGGPSGGALDTQYF | TGTGCCAGCAGCGGGGGTCCTAGCGGGGGGGCCCTAGATACGCAGTATTTT
TRBJ2-3 | NA | TRBV5-1 | NA | CASSQQGLSTDTQYF | TGCGCCAGCAGCCAGCAGGGACTTAGCACAGATACGCAGTATTTT
TRBJ2-1 | TRBD2 | TRBV9 | NA | CASSPARVRGKDNEQFF | TGTGCCAGCAGTCCGGCCCGGGTGCGGGGGAAAGACAATGAGCAGTTCTTC
TRBJ2-2 | NA | TRBV7-2 | few | CASTPLGRFTGELFF | TGTGCCAGCACACCCTTAGGGCGTTTTACCGGGGAGCTGTTTTTT
TRBJ2-7 | NA | TRBV5-1 | few | CASSLTGPYYEQYF | TGCGCCAGCAGCTTAACGGGGCCATACTACGAGCAGTACTTC
TRBJ2-7 | TRBD1 | TRBV13 | few | CASSPTGFATYEQYF | TGTGCCAGCAGCCCGACAGGGTTTGCGACCTACGAGCAGTACTTC
TRBJ2-7 | NA | TRBV7-9 | NA | CASTTGFRPYEQYF | TGTGCCAGCACAACAGGGTTCAGGCCCTACGAGCAGTACTTC
TRBJ1-1 | TRBD1 | TRBV7-6 | NA | CASSFHRGNTEAFF | TGTGCCAGCAGCTTCCACAGGGGGAACACTGAAGCTTTCTTT
TRBJ2-5 | NA | TRBV7-9 | NA | CASSLIFGAQETQYF | TGTGCCAGCAGCTTAATCTTCGGTGCGCAAGAGACCCAGTACTTC
TRBJ2-5 | TRBD1 | TRBV7-2 | many | CASSLGQTFQETQYF | TGTGCCAGCAGCCTGGGACAGACCTTTCAAGAGACCCAGTACTTC
TRBJ1-3 | NA | TRBV21-1 | NA | CASSKFSGRFSGNTIYF | TGTGCCAGCAGCAAATTTTCGGGACGGTTCTCTGGAAACACCATATATTTT